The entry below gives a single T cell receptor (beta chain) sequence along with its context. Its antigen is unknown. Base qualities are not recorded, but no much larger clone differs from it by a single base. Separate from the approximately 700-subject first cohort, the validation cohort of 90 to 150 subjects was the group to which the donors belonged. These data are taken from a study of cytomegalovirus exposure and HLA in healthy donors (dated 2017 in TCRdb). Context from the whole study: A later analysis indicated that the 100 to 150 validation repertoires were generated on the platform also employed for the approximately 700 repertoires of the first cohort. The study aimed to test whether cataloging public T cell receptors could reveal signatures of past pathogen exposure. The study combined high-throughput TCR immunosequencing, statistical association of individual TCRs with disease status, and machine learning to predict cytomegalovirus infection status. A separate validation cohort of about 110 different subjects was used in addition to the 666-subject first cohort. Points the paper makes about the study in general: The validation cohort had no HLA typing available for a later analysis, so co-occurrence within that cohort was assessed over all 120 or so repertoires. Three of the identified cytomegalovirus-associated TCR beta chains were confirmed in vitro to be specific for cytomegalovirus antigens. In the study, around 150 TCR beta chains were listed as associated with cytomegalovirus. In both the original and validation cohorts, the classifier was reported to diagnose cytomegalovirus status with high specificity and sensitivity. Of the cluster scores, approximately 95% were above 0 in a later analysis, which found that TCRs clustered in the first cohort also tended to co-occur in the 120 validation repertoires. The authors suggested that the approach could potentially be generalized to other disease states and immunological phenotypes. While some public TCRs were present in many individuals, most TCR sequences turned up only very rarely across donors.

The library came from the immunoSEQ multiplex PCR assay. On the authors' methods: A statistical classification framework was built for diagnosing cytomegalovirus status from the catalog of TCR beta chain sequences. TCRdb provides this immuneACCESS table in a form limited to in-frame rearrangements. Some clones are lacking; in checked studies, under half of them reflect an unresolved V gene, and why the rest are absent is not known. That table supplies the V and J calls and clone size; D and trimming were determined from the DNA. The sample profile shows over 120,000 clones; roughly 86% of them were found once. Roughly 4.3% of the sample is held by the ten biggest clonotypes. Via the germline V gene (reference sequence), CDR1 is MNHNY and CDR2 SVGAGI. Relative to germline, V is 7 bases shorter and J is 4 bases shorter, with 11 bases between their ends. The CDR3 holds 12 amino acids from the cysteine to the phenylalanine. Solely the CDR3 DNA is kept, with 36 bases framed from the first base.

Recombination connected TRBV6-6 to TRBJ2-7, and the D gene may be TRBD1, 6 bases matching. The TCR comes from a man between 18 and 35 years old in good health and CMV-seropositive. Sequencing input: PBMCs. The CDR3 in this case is CASTGVWYEQYF. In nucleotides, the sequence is TGTGCCAGCACAGGGGTCTGGTACGAGCAGTACTTC.